Listed here is a single T cell receptor (beta chain). Its specificity is unknown. The sample comes from a study of cytomegalovirus exposure and HLA in healthy donors. Broader study findings: Earlier results showed most TCR beta V segments being productive about 90% or about 30% of the time. Common viral pathogens seemed to be connected with several of the most significant clusters, according to a later analysis.

The PCR had 60 Vbeta and 13 Jbeta primers. Clones were read by immunoSEQ multiplex PCR, and TCRdb kept only the in-frame ones, dropping some. Of about 130,000 clones in the sample, roughly 62% were seen once. Germline CDR1 MNHNY, CDR2 SVGAGI (reference sequence). This CDR3 spans 13 amino acids. V gave up 5 bases and J gave up 1 base; unmatched junction bases: 1. Donors had nominal health at sampling but likely had unrecorded immune exposures. The sequence was collected from a man in his thirties or forties in good health and CMV-seropositive. The sample was PBMCs. This sequence joins TRBV6-6 and TRBJ1-1; 7 bases are shared with TRBD1. Here the CDR3 DNA reads TGTGCCAGCAGTGGACAGGAGAACACTGAAGCTTTCTTT. This sequence encodes CASSGQENTEAFF.